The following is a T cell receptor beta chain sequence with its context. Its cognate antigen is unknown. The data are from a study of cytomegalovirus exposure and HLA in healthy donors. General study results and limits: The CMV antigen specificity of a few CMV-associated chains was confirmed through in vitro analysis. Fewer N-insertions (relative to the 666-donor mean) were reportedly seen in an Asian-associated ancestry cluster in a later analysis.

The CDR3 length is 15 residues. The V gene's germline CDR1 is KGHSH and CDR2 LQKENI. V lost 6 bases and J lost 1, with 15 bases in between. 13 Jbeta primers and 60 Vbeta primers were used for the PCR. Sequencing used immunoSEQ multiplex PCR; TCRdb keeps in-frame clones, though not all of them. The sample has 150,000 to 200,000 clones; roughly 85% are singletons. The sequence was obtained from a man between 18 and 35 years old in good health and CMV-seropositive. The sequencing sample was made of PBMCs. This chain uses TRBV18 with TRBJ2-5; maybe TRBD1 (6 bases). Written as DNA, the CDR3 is TGTGCCAGCTCGCCCCTACAGGGATCCCAAGAGACCCAGTACTTC. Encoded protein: CASSPLQGSQETQYF.